This TCR beta chain was recorded in a study of blood T cell repertoires in COVID-19. Study overall: Some COVID-19 samples were acute and others convalescent; all came from the United States, Italy and Spain. The analysed material was cDNA or gDNA that came from T cells, B-cell-depleted T cells, or PBMCs.

The authors' processing: It was from reference gene primer amplification that nucleated cell counts were estimated. The method was immunoSEQ multiplex PCR; TCRdb's version includes in-frame clones alone and lacks a portion of them. The V and J calls and clone size are taken from that table; D and trimming were inferred from the DNA. The table lists about 400,000 clones, roughly 87% of them singletons. V gave up 6 bases and J gave up 4 bases; unmatched junction bases: 3. Germline V gives CDR1 SNHLY, CDR2 FYNNEI. This CDR3 has 15 amino acids. Sample: PBMCs or T cells enriched from blood (not recorded which). The chain uses TRBV2 and TRBJ1-6; 10 bases map to TRBD1. The receptor comes from a woman aged 40 to 49 with acute COVID-19. CDR3 in amino acids: CASRGGQGYNSPLHF. The DNA of the CDR3 is TGTGCCAGCAGGGGGGGACAGGGGTATAATTCACCCCTCCACTTT.